This T cell receptor (beta chain) was retrieved from a study of T cell responses to AZD1222 COVID-19 vaccine. Findings of the study overall: Females made up more of the donors, who were largely white British, and clonal diversity may have come out too low.

Clones were sequenced by immunoSEQ multiplex PCR, and TCRdb holds only the in-frame ones, with some missing. Among 150,000 to 200,000 clones listed, 90% to 95% were seen once. Notes on this clone: Its specificity is not known.

There are 14 residues in the CDR3. Per the germline V gene, CDR1 is SGHTA and CDR2 is FQGNSA. V lost 5 bases to trimming and J lost 0 bases, with 8 bases between them. The chain couples TRBV7-2 to TRBJ1-5, with no clear D. This receptor was identified in an adult who received the MenACWY meningococcal vaccine as a control. Specimen: peripheral blood, collected 28 days after the second dose of the MenACWY control vaccine. CDR3 DNA sequence: TGTGCCAGCAGCAACGTATATAGCAATCAGCCCCAGCATTTT. Translated: CASSNVYSNQPQHF.